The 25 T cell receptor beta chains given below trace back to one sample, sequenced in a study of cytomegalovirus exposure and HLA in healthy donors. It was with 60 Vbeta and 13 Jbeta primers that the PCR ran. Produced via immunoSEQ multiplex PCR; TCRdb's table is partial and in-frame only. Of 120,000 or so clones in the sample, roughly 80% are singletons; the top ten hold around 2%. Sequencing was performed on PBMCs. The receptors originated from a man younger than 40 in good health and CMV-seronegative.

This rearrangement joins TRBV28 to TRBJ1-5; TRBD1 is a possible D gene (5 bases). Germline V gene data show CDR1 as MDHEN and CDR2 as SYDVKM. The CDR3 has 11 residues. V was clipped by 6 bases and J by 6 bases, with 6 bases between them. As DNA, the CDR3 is TGTGCCAGCAGAAGGGGTCAGCCCCAGCATTTT. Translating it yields CASRRGQPQHF.

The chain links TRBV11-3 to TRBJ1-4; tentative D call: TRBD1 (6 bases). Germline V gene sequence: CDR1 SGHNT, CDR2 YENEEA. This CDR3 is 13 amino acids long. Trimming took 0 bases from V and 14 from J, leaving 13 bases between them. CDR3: CASSLEPDSKLFF. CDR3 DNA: TGTGCCAGCAGCTTAGAACCGGACAGTAAGCTGTTTTTT. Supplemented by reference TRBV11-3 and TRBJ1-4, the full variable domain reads EAGVVQSPRYKIIEKKQPVAFWCNPISGHNTLYWYLQNLGQGPELLIRYENEEAVDDSQLPKDRFSAERLKGVDSTLKIQPAELGDSAVYLCASSLEPDSKLFFGSGTQLSVL.

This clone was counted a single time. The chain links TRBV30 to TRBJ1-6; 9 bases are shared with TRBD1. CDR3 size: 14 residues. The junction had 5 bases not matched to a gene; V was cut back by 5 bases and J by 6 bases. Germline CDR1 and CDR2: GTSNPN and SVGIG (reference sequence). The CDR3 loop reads CAWGLTGGNSPLHF. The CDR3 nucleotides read TGTGCCTGGGGACTGACAGGGGGTAATTCACCCCTCCACTTT.

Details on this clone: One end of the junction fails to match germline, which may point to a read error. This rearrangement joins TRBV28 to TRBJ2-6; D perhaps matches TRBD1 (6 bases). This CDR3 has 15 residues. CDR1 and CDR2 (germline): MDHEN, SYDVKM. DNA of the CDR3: TGTGCCAGCAGCTCACCAGGGGCTGGGGCCAACGGCCTGACTTTC. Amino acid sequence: CASSSPGAGANGLTF.

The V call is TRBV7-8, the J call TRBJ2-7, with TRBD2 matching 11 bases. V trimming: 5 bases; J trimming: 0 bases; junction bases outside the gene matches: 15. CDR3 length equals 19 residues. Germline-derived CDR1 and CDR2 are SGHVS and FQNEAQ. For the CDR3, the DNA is TGTGCCAGCAGCATTAGAGGTAGCGGGGGGGCAGTGAGCTCCTACGAGCAGTACTTC. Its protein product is CASSIRGSGGAVSSYEQYF.

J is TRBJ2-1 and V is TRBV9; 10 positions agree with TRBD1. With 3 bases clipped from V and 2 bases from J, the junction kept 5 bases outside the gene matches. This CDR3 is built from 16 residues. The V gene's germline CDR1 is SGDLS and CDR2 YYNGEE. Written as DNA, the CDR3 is TGTGCCAGCAGCGCCCCCGGGACAGGGGCCTACAATGAGCAGTTCTTC. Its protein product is CASSAPGTGAYNEQFF.

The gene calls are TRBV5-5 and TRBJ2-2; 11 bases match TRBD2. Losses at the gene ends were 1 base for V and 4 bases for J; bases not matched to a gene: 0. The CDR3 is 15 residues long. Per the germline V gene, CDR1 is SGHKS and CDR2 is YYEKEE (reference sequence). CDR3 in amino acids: CASSLLAGGTGELFF. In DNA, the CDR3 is TGTGCCAGCAGCTTGCTAGCGGGGGGCACCGGGGAGCTGTTTTTT.

CDR3 in DNA: TGTGCCAGCAACCCCCCAGTCACAGATACGCAGTATTTT. This sequence encodes CASNPPVTDTQYF. This chain links TRBV5-8 with TRBJ2-3; no clear D. V lost 6 bases and J lost 2, with 10 bases in between. Looked up from germline, CDR1 is SGHTS and CDR2 is YDEGEE. The CDR3 runs 13 residues.

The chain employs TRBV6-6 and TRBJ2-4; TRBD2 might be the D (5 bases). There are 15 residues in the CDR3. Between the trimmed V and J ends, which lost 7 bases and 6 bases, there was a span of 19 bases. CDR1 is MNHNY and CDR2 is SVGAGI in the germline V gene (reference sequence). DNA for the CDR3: TGTGCCAGCATACCCTATGGAGGAGTTCGAAACATTCAGTACTTC. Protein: CASIPYGGVRNIQYF.

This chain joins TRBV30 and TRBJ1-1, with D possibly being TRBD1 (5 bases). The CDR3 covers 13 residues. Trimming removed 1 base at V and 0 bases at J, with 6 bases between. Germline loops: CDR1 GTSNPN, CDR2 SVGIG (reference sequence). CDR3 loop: CAWSGQLNTEAFF. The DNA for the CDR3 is TGTGCCTGGAGTGGACAGTTGAACACTGAAGCTTTCTTT.

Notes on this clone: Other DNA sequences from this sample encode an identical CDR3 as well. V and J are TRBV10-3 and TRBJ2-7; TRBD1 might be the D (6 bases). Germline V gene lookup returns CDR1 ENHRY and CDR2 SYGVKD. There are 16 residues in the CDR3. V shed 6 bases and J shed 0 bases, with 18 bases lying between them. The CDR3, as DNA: TGTGCCATCAGCGAGCCCCGGACAGAGAGCTCCTACGAGCAGTACTTC. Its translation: CAISEPRTESSYEQYF.

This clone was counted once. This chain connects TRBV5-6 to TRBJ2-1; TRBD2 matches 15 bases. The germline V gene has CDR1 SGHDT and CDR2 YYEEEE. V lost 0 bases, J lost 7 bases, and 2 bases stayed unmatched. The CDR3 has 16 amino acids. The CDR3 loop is CASSLGTSGGENEQFF. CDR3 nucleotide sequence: TGTGCCAGCAGCTTGGGGACTAGCGGGGGGGAAAATGAGCAGTTCTTC.

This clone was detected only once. CDR3 loop: CASSRTGGWETQYF. CDR3 sequence (DNA): TGTGCCAGCAGCCGGACAGGGGGTTGGGAGACCCAGTACTTC. V usage is TRBV7-8 and J usage is TRBJ2-5, with TRBD1 matching over 10 bases. The V gene's germline CDR1 is SGHVS and CDR2 FQNEAQ. The CDR3 totals 14 residues. J lost 5 bases, V lost 5 bases, and 5 bases had no gene match.

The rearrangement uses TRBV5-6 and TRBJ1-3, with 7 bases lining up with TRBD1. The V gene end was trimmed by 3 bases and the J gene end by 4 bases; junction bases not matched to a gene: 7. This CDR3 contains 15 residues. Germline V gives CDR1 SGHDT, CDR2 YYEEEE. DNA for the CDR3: TGTGCCAGCAGCTCCCCAGGGGGTACAGGAAACACCATATATTTT. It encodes CASSSPGGTGNTIYF.

In DNA form, the CDR3 reads TGCGCCAGCAGCTTGGAAGGACAGGGAGGGGACACCGGGGAGCTGTTTTTT. It translates to CASSLEGQGGDTGELFF. The J gene is TRBJ2-2, the V gene TRBV5-1; perhaps TRBD1 as D (8 bases). Germline assignment: CDR1 SGHRS and CDR2 YFSETQ. V lost 0 bases and J lost 3, with 15 bases in between. The CDR3 loop spans 17 amino acids.

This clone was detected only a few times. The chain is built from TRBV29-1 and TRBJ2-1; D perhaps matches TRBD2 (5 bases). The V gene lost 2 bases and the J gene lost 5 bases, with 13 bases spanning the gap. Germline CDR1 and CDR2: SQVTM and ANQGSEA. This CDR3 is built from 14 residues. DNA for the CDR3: TGCAGCGTTGAATCCCCGGGGTTTGACAATGAGCAGTTCTTC. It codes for CSVESPGFDNEQFF.

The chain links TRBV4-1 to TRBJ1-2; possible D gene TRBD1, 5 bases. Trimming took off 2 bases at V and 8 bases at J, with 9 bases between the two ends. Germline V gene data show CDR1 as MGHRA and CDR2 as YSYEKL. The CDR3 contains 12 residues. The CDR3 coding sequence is TGCGCCAGCAGCCAACAGGGTCGAGGCTACACCTTC. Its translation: CASSQQGRGYTF.

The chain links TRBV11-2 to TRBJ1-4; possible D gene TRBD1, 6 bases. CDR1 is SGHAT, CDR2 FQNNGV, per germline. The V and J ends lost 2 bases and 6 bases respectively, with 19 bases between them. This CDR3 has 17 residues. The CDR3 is CASSLYGRVGGDEKLFF. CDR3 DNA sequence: TGTGCCAGCAGCTTATATGGGAGAGTAGGGGGGGATGAAAAACTGTTTTTT. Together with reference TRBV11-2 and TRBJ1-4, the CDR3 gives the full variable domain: EAGVAQSPRYKIIEKRQSVAFWCNPISGHATLYWYQQILGQGPKLLIQFQNNGVVDDSQLPKDRFSAERLKGVDSTLKIQPAKLEDSAVYLCASSLYGRVGGDEKLFFGSGTQLSVL.

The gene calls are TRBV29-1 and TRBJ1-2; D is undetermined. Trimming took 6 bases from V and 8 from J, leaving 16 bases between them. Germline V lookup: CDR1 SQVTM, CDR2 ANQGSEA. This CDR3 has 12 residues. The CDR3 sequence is CSVLGPRRGYTF. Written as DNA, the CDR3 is TGCAGCGTCCTGGGTCCAAGGAGGGGCTACACCTTC.

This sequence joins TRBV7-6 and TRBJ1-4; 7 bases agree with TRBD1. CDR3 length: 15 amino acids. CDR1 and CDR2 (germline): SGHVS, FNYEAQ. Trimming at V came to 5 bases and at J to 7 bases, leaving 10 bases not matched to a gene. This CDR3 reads CASSPETGRFEKLFF. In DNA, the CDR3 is TGTGCCAGCAGCCCAGAGACAGGGAGGTTTGAAAAACTGTTTTTT.

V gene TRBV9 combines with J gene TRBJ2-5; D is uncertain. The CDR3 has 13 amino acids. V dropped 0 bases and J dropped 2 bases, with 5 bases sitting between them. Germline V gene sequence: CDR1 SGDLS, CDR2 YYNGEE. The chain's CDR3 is CASSVGQQETQYF. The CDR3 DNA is TGTGCCAGCAGCGTAGGGCAGCAAGAGACCCAGTACTTC.

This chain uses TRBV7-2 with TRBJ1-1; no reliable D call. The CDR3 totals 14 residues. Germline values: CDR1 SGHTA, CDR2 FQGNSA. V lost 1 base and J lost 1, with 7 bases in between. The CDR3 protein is CASSLERENTEAFF. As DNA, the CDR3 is TGTGCCAGCAGCTTAGAACGGGAGAACACTGAAGCTTTCTTT.

CDR3 loop: CASSTSGRYGYTF. DNA of the CDR3: TGTGCCAGCAGCACGAGCGGTCGATATGGCTACACCTTC. The chain carries TRBV7-9 and TRBJ1-2; no clear D gene. Germline CDR1 reads SEHNR; CDR2 reads FQNEAQ (reference sequence). V lost 5 bases to trimming and J lost 5 bases, with 12 bases between them. This CDR3 has 13 residues.

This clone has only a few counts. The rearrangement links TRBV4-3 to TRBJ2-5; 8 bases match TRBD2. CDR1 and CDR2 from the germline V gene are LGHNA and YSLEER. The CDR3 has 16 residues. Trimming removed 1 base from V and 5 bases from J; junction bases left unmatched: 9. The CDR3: CASSQAGGAPRETQYF. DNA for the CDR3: TGCGCCAGCAGCCAAGCGGGGGGGGCGCCGAGGGAGACCCAGTACTTC.

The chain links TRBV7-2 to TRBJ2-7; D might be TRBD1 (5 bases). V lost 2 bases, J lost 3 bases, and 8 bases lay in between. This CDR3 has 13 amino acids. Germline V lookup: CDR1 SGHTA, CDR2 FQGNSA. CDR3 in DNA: TGTGCCAGCAGCTTACTACAGGACTACGAGCAGTACTTC. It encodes CASSLLQDYEQYF.